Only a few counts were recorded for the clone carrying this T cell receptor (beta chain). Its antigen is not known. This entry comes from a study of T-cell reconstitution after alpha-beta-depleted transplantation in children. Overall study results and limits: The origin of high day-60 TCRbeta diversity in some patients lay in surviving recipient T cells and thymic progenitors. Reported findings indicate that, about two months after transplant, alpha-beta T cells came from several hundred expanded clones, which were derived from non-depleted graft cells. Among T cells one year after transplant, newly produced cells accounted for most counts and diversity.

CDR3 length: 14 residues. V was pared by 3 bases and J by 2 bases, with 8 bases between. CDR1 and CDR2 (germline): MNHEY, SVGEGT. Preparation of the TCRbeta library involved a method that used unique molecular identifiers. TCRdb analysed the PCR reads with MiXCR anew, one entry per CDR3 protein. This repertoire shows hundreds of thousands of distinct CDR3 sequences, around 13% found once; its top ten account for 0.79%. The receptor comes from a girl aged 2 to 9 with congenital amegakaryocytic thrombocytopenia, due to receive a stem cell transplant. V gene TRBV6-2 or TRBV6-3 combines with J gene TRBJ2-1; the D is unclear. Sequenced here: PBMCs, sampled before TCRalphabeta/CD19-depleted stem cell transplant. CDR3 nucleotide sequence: TGTGCCAGCAGTTATCTGCTGGCCTACAATGAGCAGTTCTTC. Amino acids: CASSYLLAYNEQFF.